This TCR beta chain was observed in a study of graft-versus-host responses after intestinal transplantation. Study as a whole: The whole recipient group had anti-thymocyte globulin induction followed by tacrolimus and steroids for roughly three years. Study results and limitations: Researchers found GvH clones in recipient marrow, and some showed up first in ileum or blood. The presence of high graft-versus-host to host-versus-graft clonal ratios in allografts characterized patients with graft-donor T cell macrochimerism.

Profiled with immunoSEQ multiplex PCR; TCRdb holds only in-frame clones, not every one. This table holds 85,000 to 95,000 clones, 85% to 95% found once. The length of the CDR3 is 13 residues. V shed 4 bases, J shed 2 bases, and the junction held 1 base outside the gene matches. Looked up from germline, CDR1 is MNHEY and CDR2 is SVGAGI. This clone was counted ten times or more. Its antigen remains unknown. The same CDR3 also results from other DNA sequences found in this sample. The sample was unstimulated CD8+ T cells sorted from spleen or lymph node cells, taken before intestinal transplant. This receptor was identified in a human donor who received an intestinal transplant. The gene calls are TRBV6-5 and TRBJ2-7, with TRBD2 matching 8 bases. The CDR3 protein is CASSFSGAYEQYF. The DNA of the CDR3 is TGTGCCAGCAGTTTTAGCGGGGCCTACGAGCAGTACTTC.